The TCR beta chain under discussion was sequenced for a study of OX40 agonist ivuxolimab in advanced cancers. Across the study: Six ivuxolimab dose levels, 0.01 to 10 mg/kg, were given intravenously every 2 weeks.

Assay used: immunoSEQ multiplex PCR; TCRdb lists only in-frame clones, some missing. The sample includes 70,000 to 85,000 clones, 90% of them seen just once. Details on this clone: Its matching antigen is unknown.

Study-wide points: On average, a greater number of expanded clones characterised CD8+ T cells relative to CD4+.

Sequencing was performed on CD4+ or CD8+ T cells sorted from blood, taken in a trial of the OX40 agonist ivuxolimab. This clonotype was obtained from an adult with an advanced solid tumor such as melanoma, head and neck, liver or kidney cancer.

The DNA for the CDR3 is TGTGCCAGCAGCGCTCAAGCGGAGCCCTACAATGAGCAGTTCTTC. Translating gives CASSAQAEPYNEQFF. V usage is TRBV9 and J usage is TRBJ2-1, with a weak D call TRBD2 (5 bases). CDR3 length: 15 residues. Deletions cut 3 bases from V and 2 bases from J, with 12 bases between. Germline V gene sequence: CDR1 SGDLS, CDR2 YYNGEE.